This T cell receptor beta chain emerged from a study of immune heterogeneity within non-small cell lung tumors. For the TCR beta CDR3, multiplex PCR with 32 V and 13 J primers performed the amplification. TCRdb itself ran the multiplex PCR reads through MiXCR, one entry per CDR3 protein. This sample has 12,000 to 15,000 distinct CDR3 sequences; around 30% occur once, and the top ten carry approximately 14%. The starting template was genomic DNA from bulk tumor, about 600 ng per sample. Several biopsies were collected from each primary tumor during surgery. They were spaced as far apart as possible within the tumor mass. Patients with untreated, newly diagnosed non-small cell lung cancer underwent curative surgery. The origin of this receptor is a woman aged 45 to 65 with non-small cell lung cancer. Sequencing was performed on lung tumor tissue.

The CDR3 spells CASSPSTDPGAAGYTF. The CDR3 coding sequence is TGTGCCAGCAGCCCATCGACGGACCCAGGGGCGGCTGGCTACACCTTC. The chain combines TRBV7-6 with TRBJ1-2, with a possible D match to TRBD1 (6 bases). The germline gives CDR1 SGHVS, CDR2 FNYEAQ. Trimming left V 5 bases short and J 7 bases short, with 23 bases between. The CDR3 runs 16 residues.